The 15 T cell receptor beta chains given below trace back to one sample, sequenced in a study of blood T cells in healthy people across ages. A second 7 to 11 cycle PCR used barcoded and J-beta primers. TCRdb re-derived calls from the 5' RACE reads in MiXCR, one entry per CDR3 protein. The sample carries over a million distinct CDR3 sequences, roughly 59% recorded once. The specimen sequenced was blood. The receptors shown here come from a man between 18 and 29 years old in good health.

This clonotype occurred a few times. The genes are TRBV18 and TRBJ1-4; D is uncertain. The V end lost 6 bases, the J end lost 6 bases, and 14 bases lay between the germline ends. CDR3 size: 14 residues. Germline V gene sequence: CDR1 KGHSH, CDR2 LQKENI. The chain's CDR3 is CASSPSENYEKLFF. The CDR3 DNA is TGTGCCAGCTCTCCATCGGAAAACTATGAAAAACTGTTTTTT.

Here the CDR3 DNA reads TGTGCCAGCAGTTTTTTACAGGGAGATAAGAACGAGCAGTACTTC. Amino acid sequence: CASSFLQGDKNEQYF. The gene calls are TRBV27 and TRBJ2-4; a possible D gene is TRBD1 (6 bases). Judging by the DNA end, TRBJ2-7 fits better; the J call may be wrong. The CDR3 is made up of 15 amino acids. Germline-derived CDR1 and CDR2 are MNHEY and SMNVEV (reference sequence).

The V call is TRBV28, the J call TRBJ1-1, with 12 nucleotides matching TRBD1. V lost 5 bases to trimming and J lost 2 bases; unmatched junction nucleotides: 9. Germline values: CDR1 MDHEN, CDR2 SYDVKM. CDR3 size: 17 residues. The DNA of the CDR3 is TGTGCCAGCAGTGATACTCCGGGACAGGGGGCTAACACTGAAGCTTTCTTT. Residues: CASSDTPGQGANTEAFF.

The sample holds many counts of this clonotype. The J gene is TRBJ1-1, the V gene TRBV7-9; D unresolved. Per the germline V gene, CDR1 is SEHNR and CDR2 is FQNEAQ (reference sequence). V was trimmed by 5 bases and J by 1 base, leaving 8 bases between them. This CDR3 has 13 residues. Written as DNA, the CDR3 is TGTGCCAGCAGCCCGCGACAGAACACTGAAGCTTTCTTT. Residues: CASSPRQNTEAFF.

This clonotype showed up just a few times. This chain links TRBV29-1 with TRBJ1-2; possibly TRBD1 for D (5 bases). Deletions cut 3 bases from V and 4 bases from J, with 15 bases between. Germline V gene lookup returns CDR1 SQVTM and CDR2 ANQGSEA. The CDR3 length is 14 residues. The CDR3 sequence: CSVDPPTEVYGYTF. The CDR3, as DNA: TGCAGCGTTGATCCCCCGACAGAGGTCTATGGCTACACCTTC.

The CDR3 DNA reads as TGTGCCAGCAGTCCTCATCGCGGCCTTCCGCGGGGTAGCGAGCAGTACTTC. Protein product: CASSPHRGLPRGSEQYF. The genes are TRBV25-1 and TRBJ2-4, with D possibly being TRBD2 (6 bases). The closer fit of TRBJ2-7 to the DNA end suggests the J call may be wrong. Looked up from germline, CDR1 is MGHDK and CDR2 is SYGVNS. This CDR3 region has 17 residues.

The V call is TRBV27, the J call TRBJ2-3; 12 bases are shared with TRBD2. After removal of 8 bases from V and 3 bases from J, the junction contained 6 bases not matched to a gene. CDR3 length equals 15 residues. Germline V gives CDR1 MNHEY, CDR2 SMNVEV (reference sequence). CDR3 DNA sequence: TGTGCCAGCCACTCCGGGACTAGCGGGACAGATACGCAGTATTTT. Amino acid sequence: CASHSGTSGTDTQYF.

The rearrangement uses TRBV7-9 and TRBJ2-1; 11 bases line up with TRBD2. Per the germline V gene, CDR1 is SEHNR and CDR2 is FQNEAQ (reference sequence). V was clipped by 0 bases and J by 2 bases; unmatched bases: 6. The CDR3 is 18 amino acids. CDR3 coding DNA: TGTGCCAGCAGCTTAGCCCTAGCGGGAGGTCCCGCCTACAATGAGCAGTTCTTC. Amino acid sequence: CASSLALAGGPAYNEQFF.

This clonotype was seen a handful of times. The chain employs TRBV7-6 and TRBJ2-3; the D gene is possibly TRBD1 (6 bases). With 2 bases removed from V and 1 base from J, the gap between germline ends came to 13 bases. Germline V CDR1 and CDR2: SGHVS, FNYEAQ. The CDR3 runs to 16 residues. CDR3 sequence reads: CASSLQWAGGTDTQYF. The CDR3 DNA sequence: TGTGCCAGCAGCTTACAATGGGCAGGGGGCACAGATACGCAGTATTTT. Complete variable domain (other parts from reference TRBV7-6 and TRBJ2-3): GAGVSQSPRYKVTKRGQDVALRCDPISGHVSLYWYRQALGQGPEFLTYFNYEAQQDKSGLPNDRFSAERPEGSISTLTIQRTEQRDSAMYRCASSLQWAGGTDTQYFGPGTRLTVL.

As for this clonotype: The DNA is left out, because the CDR3 cannot be placed on it with certainty; the CDR3 is given as TCRdb lists it. The chain combines TRBV7-9 with TRBJ2-7; TRBD2, the table's D call, lacks a check against the DNA. The CDR3 is 12 amino acids long, termini counted. CDR1 is SEHNR and CDR2 is FQNEAQ in the germline V gene (reference sequence). This CDR3 is CASSLVGSGTYF.

In this sample, this clonotype turned up once. V gene TRBV7-2 combines with J gene TRBJ2-4, with 7 positions matching TRBD1. This CDR3 has 17 residues. CDR1 is SGHTA and CDR2 is FQGNSA in the germline V gene. The trim removed 0 bases at V and 0 bases at J, leaving 5 bases unmatched. The CDR3 here is CASSLARDRVAKNIQYF. CDR3 nucleotide sequence: TGTGCCAGCAGCTTAGCGCGCGACAGGGTAGCCAAAAACATTCAGTACTTC.

This clonotype was recorded at least ten times. V gene TRBV28 combines with J gene TRBJ2-3, with D perhaps assigned TRBD1 or TRBD2 (5 bases each). The V gene's germline CDR1 is MDHEN and CDR2 SYDVKM. This CDR3 contains 16 residues. V was clipped by 4 bases and J by 6 bases, with 20 bases between them. CDR3 amino acids: CASSSDGGRWGDTQYF. CDR3 bases: TGTGCCAGCAGTTCGGATGGAGGACGGTGGGGCGATACGCAGTATTTT.

Points on this clonotype: This may arise from a read error, as a much more abundant clone is one base away. The chain is built from TRBV4-2 and TRBJ2-7, with a weak D call TRBD2 (6 bases). The CDR3 extends over 17 amino acids. The germline V gene encodes CDR1 LGHNA and CDR2 YNFKEQ. V was clipped by 0 bases and J by 0 bases, with 15 bases between them. The CDR3 DNA reads TGTGCCAGCAGCCAAGACCACCCAGCGGGTTCCTCCTACGAGCAGTACTTC. Translated: CASSQDHPAGSSYEQYF.

Remarks on this clonotype: A clone one base away is much larger, so this may be a read error. This rearrangement joins TRBV2 to TRBJ2-7; maybe TRBD1 (6 bases). The closer fit of TRBJ2-5 to the DNA end suggests the J call may be wrong. Germline CDR1 and CDR2: SNHLY and FYNNEI. The CDR3 is 11 amino acids. Here the CDR3 DNA reads TGTGTCAGCAGTGAAGGGGGGACCCAGTACTTC. Translation gives CVSSEGGTQYF.

The gene calls are TRBV12-5 and TRBJ2-5; TRBD1 agrees at 9 bases. From germline, CDR1 is LGHNT and CDR2 FRNRAP. The CDR3 is 15 residues long. The ends lost 5 bases at V and 5 bases at J; junction bases unmatched: 9. CDR3 residues: CASGDNRDRAETQYF. The CDR3, as DNA: TGTGCTAGTGGTGACAACCGGGACAGGGCTGAGACCCAGTACTTC.